Following are 11 T cell receptor beta chains from one sample sequenced in a study of shared clonotypes between healthy human individuals. TCRdb's table, derived via immunoSEQ multiplex PCR, lists solely in-frame clones and lacks some. The sample consists of 800,000 to 1,200,000 clones, about 84% of them appearing once. Sequencing input: memory CD4+ T cells from PBMCs. Described subset: CD45RA-negative fraction. These receptor sequences come from a man between 18 and 35 years old in good health. Some clones in this sample may be carry-over from other donors' samples.

In its sample, this clone was seen a few times. The chain is built from TRBV6-5 and TRBJ1-2; D perhaps matches TRBD1 (5 bases). The V end lost 6 bases, the J end lost 2 bases, and 13 bases lay between the germline ends. Germline V gene data show CDR1 as MNHEY and CDR2 as SVGAGI. CDR3 size: 14 residues. DNA for the CDR3: TGTGCCAGCAGGCGCGGATCAGGGAACTATGGCTACACCTTC. This gives the protein CASRRGSGNYGYTF.

In DNA form, the CDR3 reads TGCGCCAGCAGTGAGTCCGGGTCCCACCAGTATGGCTACACCTTC. Translated, it gives CASSESGSHQYGYTF. This sequence joins TRBV10-2 and TRBJ1-2; D unclear. The CDR3 contains 15 residues. Trimming removed 0 bases at V and 5 bases at J, with 13 bases between. The germline V gene has CDR1 WSHSY and CDR2 SAAADI.

As regards this clone: A far more abundant clone sits one base away, making this likely a read error. Different DNA sequences within this sample yield the same CDR3. The chain uses TRBV7-3 and TRBJ2-3; D is unclear. Germline V CDR1 and CDR2: SGHTA, FQGTGA. This CDR3 has 12 residues. Trimming shortened V by 4 bases and J by 4 bases, and 6 bases separated the two germline ends. For the CDR3, the DNA is TGTGCCAGCAGCTCCGGCCCAGATACGCAGTATTTT. Amino acids: CASSSGPDTQYF.

This rearrangement joins TRBV14 to TRBJ1-2; D is undetermined. The V end was cut by 0 bases, the J end by 2 bases, with 10 bases between. The CDR3 contains 15 residues. Germline V gene lookup returns CDR1 SGHDN and CDR2 FVKESK. The chain's CDR3 is CASSQESRRNYGYTF. The CDR3 nucleotides read TGTGCCAGCAGCCAAGAGTCCCGTCGGAACTATGGCTACACCTTC. Together with reference TRBV14 and TRBJ1-2, the CDR3 gives the full variable domain: EAGVTQFPSHSVIEKGQTVTLRCDPISGHDNLYWYRRVMGKEIKFLLHFVKESKQDESGMPNNRFLAERTGGTYSTLKVQPAELEDSGVYFCASSQESRRNYGYTFGSGTRLTVV.

The rearrangement joins TRBV28 to TRBJ1-5; D ambiguous. With 3 bases removed from V and 7 bases from J, the gap between germline ends came to 10 bases. Germline V lookup: CDR1 MDHEN, CDR2 SYDVKM. The CDR3 has 13 residues. This CDR3 reads CASSLIPWQPQHF. In nucleotides, the CDR3 is TGTGCCAGCAGTTTGATTCCATGGCAGCCCCAGCATTTT.

This chain connects TRBV18 to TRBJ1-2; D might be TRBD1 (5 bases). Trimming took off 3 bases at V and 4 bases at J, with 12 bases between the two ends. The CDR3 is 14 amino acids. In germline, CDR1 is KGHSH, CDR2 LQKENI. CDR3 loop: CASSPSEGVYGYTF. DNA of the CDR3: TGTGCCAGCTCACCTTCGGAAGGGGTCTATGGCTACACCTTC. Variable domain in full (rest from reference TRBV18 and TRBJ1-2): NAGVMQNPRHLVRRRGQEARLRCSPMKGHSHVYWYRQLPEEGLKFMVYLQKENIIDESGMPKERFSAEFPKEGPSILRIQQVVRGDSAAYFCASSPSEGVYGYTFGSGTRLTVV.

This clone was observed a handful of times. V gene TRBV15 combines with J gene TRBJ2-1; 13 positions match TRBD2. The CDR3 spans 14 residues. The germline gives CDR1 LNHNV, CDR2 YYDKDF (reference sequence). Unmatched junction bases numbered 5, after V lost 8 bases and J lost 7 bases. This CDR3 reads CATRLAGGVNEQFF. The CDR3, as DNA: TGTGCCACCCGACTAGCGGGAGGAGTGAATGAGCAGTTCTTC.

The chain joins TRBV5-6 to TRBJ1-1, with 7 bases identical to TRBD1. The germline gives CDR1 SGHDT, CDR2 YYEEEE. The CDR3 is 17 amino acids. V was clipped by 0 bases and J by 5 bases; unmatched bases: 13. The CDR3 protein is CASSLGPPRPQGTEAFF. CDR3 DNA sequence: TGTGCCAGCAGCTTGGGCCCCCCGAGACCACAGGGGACTGAAGCTTTCTTT.

The rearrangement uses TRBV9 and TRBJ2-3; D possibly corresponds to TRBD2 (6 bases). CDR1 is SGDLS and CDR2 is YYNGEE in the germline V gene. There are 15 residues in the CDR3. V was shortened by 1 base and J by 3 bases, with 12 bases between the two germline ends. The CDR3 spells CASSVRVGGTDTQYF. Here the CDR3 DNA reads TGTGCCAGCAGCGTAAGGGTGGGGGGAACAGATACGCAGTATTTT.

This clone has a handful of counts. The chain links TRBV4-2 to TRBJ2-5; 9 bases agree with TRBD2. This CDR3 contains 17 residues. J was trimmed by 3 bases and V by 5 bases; bases with no gene match: 13. From germline, CDR1 is LGHNA and CDR2 YNFKEQ. The CDR3 DNA reads as TGTGCCAGCAGCTCGGGACTAGCTGCTCCCGGGGAAGAGACCCAGTACTTC. Amino acids: CASSSGLAAPGEETQYF.

V usage is TRBV27 and J usage is TRBJ2-2; D remains ambiguous. CDR1 and CDR2 from the germline V gene are MNHEY and SMNVEV (reference sequence). Trimming left V 6 bases short and J 0 bases short, with 5 bases between. CDR3 length: 13 amino acids. CDR3 in DNA: TGTGCCAGCAGGCTGACGAACACCGGGGAGCTGTTTTTT. Protein sequence: CASRLTNTGELFF.